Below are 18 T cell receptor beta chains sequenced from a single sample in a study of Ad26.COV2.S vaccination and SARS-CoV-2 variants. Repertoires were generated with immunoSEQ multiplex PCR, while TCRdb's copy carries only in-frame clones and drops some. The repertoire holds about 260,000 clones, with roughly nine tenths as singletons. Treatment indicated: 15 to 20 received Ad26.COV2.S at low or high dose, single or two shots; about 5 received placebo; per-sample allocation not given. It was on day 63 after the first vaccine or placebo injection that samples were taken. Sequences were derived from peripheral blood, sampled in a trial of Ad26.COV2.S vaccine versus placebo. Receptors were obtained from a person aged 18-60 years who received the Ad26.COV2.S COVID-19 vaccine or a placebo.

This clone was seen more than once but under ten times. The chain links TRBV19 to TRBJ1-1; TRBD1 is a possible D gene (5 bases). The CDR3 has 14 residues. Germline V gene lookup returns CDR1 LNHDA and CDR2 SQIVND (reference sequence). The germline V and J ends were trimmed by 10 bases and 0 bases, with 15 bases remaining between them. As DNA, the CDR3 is TGTGCCACCACTTGGGGGGTTATGAACACTGAAGCTTTCTTT. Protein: CATTWGVMNTEAFF.

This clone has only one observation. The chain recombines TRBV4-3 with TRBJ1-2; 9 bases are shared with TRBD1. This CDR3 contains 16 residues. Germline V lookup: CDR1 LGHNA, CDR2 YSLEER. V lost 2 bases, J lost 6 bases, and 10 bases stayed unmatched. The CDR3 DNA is TGCGCCAGCAGCCAAACAACGGGACAGGGAGATGATGGCTACACCTTC. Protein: CASSQTTGQGDDGYTF.

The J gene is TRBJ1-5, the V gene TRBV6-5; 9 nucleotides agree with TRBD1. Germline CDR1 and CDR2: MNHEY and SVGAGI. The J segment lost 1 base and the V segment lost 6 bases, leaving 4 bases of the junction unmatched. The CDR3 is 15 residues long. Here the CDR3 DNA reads TGTGCCAGCAGCCATGACAGGGGGAGCAATCAGCCCCAGCATTTT. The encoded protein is CASSHDRGSNQPQHF.

As DNA, the CDR3 is TGTGCCATCAGCATGGGTTCTAACTATGGCTACACCTTC. Protein product: CAISMGSNYGYTF. This sequence joins TRBV10-3 and TRBJ1-2; D is unresolved. Trimming removed 6 bases from V and 0 bases from J, with 8 bases in between. The CDR3 totals 13 residues. Germline assignment: CDR1 ENHRY and CDR2 SYGVKD.

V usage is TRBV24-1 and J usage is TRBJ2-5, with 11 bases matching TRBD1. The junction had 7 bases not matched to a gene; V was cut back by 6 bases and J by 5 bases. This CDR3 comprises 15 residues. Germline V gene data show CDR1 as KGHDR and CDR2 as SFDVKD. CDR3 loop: CATSQGTGGLETQYF. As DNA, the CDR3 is TGTGCCACCAGTCAAGGGACAGGGGGTTTGGAGACCCAGTACTTC.

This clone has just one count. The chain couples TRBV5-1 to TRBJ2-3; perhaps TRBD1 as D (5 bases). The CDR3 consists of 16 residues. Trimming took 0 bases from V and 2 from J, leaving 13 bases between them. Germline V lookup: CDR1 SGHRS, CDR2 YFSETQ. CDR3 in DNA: TGCGCCAGCAGCTTGGACAGGCGTACCTACACAGATACGCAGTATTTT. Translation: CASSLDRRTYTDTQYF.

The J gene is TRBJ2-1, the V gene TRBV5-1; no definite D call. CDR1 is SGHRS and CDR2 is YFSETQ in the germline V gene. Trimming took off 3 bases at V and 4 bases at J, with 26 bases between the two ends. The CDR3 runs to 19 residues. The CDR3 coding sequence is TGCGCCAGCAGCTCCACTGGGGATCGGTCCTCCAAAGCATACAATGAGCAGTTCTTC. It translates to CASSSTGDRSSKAYNEQFF.

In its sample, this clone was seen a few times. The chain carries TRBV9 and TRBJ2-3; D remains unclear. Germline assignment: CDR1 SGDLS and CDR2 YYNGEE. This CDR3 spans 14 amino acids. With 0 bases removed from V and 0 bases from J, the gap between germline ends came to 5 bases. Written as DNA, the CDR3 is TGTGCCAGCAGCGTAGACGGGAGCACAGATACGCAGTATTTT. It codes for CASSVDGSTDTQYF.

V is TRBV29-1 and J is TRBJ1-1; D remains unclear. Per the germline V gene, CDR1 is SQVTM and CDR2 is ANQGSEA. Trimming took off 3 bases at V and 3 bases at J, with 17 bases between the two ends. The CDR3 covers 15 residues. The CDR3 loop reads CSVDLWVGTDTEAFF. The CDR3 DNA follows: TGCAGCGTTGATTTGTGGGTTGGTACGGACACTGAAGCTTTCTTT.

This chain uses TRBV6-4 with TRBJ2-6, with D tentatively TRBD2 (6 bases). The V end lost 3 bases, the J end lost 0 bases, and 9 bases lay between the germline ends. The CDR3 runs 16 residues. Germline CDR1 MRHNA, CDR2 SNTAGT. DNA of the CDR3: TGTGCCAGCAGTGAAACCGGGGGCTCTGGGGCCAACGTCCTGACTTTC. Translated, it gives CASSETGGSGANVLTF.

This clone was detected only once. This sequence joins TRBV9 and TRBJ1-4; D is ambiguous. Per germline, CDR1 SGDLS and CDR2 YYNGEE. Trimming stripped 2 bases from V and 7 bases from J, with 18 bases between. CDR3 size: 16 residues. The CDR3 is CASSVGEDLYGEKLFF. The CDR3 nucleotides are TGTGCCAGCAGCGTGGGAGAAGATTTATATGGTGAAAAACTGTTTTTT.

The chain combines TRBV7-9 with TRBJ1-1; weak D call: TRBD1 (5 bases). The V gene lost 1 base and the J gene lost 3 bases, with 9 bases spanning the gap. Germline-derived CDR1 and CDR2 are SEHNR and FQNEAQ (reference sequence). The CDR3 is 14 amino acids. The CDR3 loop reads CASSLVRGDTEAFF. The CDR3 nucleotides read TGTGCCAGCAGCTTAGTTCGGGGCGACACTGAAGCTTTCTTT. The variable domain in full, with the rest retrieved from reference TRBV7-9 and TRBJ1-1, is DTGVSQNPRHKITKRGQNVTFRCDPISEHNRLYWYRQTLGQGPEFLTYFQNEAQLEKSRLLSDRFSAERPKGSFSTLEIQRTEQGDSAMYLCASSLVRGDTEAFFGQGTRLTVV.

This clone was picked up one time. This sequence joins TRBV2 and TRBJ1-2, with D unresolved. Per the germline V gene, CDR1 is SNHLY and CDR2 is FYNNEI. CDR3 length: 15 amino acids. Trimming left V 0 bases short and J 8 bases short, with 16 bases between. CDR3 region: CASSEALLLGEGYTF. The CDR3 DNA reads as TGTGCCAGCAGTGAAGCGCTTCTGCTAGGTGAAGGCTACACCTTC. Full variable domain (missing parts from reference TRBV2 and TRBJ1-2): EPEVTQTPSHQVTQMGQEVILRCVPISNHLYFYWYRQILGQKVEFLVSFYNNEISEKSEIFDDQFSVERPDGSNFTLKIRSTKLEDSAMYFCASSEALLLGEGYTFGSGTRLTVV.

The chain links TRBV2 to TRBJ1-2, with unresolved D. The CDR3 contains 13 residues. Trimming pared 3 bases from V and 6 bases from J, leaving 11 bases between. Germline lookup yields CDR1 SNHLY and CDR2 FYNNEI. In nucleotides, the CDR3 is TGTGCCAGCAGTGAGAGAGGGCAGGATGGCTACACCTTC. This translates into CASSERGQDGYTF.

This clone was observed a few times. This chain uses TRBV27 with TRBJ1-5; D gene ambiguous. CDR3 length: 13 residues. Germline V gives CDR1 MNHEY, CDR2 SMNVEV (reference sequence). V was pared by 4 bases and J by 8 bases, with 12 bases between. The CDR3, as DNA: TGTGCCAGCAGTTGGGGTTACGCTGAGCCCCAGCATTTT. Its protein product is CASSWGYAEPQHF.

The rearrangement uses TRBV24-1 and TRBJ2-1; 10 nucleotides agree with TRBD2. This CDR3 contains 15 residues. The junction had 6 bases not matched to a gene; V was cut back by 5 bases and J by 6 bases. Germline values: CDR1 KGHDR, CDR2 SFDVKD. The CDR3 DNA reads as TGTGCCACCAGTGGAGGGGTAGCGGGAGGCAATGAGCAGTTCTTC. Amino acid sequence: CATSGGVAGGNEQFF.

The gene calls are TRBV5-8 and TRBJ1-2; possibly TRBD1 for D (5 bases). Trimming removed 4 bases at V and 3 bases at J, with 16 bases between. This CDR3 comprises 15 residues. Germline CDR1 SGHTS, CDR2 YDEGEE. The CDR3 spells CASSARDVIYYGYTF. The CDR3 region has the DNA TGTGCCAGCAGCGCTAGGGACGTGATTTACTATGGCTACACCTTC.

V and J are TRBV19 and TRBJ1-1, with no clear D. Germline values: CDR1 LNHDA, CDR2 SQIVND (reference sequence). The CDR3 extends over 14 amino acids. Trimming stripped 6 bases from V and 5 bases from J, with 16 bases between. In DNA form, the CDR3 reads TGTGCCAGTAGCTCGGGTCGAGGGAGAACTGAAGCTTTCTTT. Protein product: CASSSGRGRTEAFF.